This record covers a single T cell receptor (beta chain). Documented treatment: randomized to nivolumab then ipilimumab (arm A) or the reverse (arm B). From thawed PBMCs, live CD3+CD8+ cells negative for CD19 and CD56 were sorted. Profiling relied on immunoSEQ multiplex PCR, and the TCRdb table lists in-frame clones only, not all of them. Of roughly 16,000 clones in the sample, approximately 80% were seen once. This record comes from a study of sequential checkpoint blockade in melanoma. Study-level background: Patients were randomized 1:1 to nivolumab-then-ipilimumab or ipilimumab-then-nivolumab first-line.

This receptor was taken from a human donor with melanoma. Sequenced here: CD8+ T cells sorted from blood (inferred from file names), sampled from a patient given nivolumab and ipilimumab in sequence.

CDR3: CASSQVPPGLNYGYTF. The CDR3 DNA follows: TGTGCCAGCAGCCAAGTCCCGCCGGGGTTAAACTATGGCTACACCTTC. This sequence joins TRBV4-2 and TRBJ1-2; D remains ambiguous. Germline V lookup: CDR1 LGHNA, CDR2 YNFKEQ. The V end was cut by 1 base, the J end by 2 bases, with 14 bases between. There are 16 residues in the CDR3.